This T cell receptor beta chain was recorded in a study of blood T cell repertoires in COVID-19. About the study: Samples representing acute and convalescent COVID-19 were sourced from the United States, Italy and Spain.

Germline loops: CDR1 SGHRS, CDR2 YFSETQ. With 2 bases removed from V and 6 bases from J, the gap between germline ends came to 12 bases. This CDR3 spans 14 amino acids. Method: immunoSEQ multiplex PCR; TCRdb's copy keeps in-frame clones and lacks some. The top ten hold roughly 2.2% of the sample, which has around 150,000 clones, around 84% seen once. The chain has TRBV5-1 and TRBJ1-5; D is undetermined. The source is a man in his 70s with acute or convalescent COVID-19. Sample: peripheral blood. The CDR3: CASSLEGGGQPQHF. The DNA for the CDR3 is TGCGCCAGCAGCTTAGAGGGAGGAGGTCAGCCCCAGCATTTT.